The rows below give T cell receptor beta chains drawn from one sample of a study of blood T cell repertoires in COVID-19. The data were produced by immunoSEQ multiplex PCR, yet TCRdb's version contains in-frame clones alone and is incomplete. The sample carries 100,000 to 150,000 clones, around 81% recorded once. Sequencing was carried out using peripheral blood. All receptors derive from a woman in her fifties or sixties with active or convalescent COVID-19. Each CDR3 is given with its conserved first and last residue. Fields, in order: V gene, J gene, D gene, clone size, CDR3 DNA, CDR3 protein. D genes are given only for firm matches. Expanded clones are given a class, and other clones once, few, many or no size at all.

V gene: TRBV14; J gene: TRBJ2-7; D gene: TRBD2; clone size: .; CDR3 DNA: TGTGCCAGCAGCCAAGATAAGGGACTAGCGGGAGTAGCCGAGCAGTACTTC; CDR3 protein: CASSQDKGLAGVAEQYF
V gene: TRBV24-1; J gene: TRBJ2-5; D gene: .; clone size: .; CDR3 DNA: TGTGCCACCAGTGACAGACGGGGTAGGGAAGAGACCCAGTACTTC; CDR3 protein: CATSDRRGREETQYF
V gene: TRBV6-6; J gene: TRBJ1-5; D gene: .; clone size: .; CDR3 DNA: TGTGCCAGCGGTGGGAGGGGAGGAGGGCCCCAGCATTTT; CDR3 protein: CASGGRGGGPQHF
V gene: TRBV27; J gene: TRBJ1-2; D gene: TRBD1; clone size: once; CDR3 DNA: TGTGCCAGCAGGACCAGGGGGCTCGGCTACACCTTC; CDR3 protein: CASRTRGLGYTF
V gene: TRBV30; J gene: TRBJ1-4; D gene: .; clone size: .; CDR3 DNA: TGTGCCTGGAGTAAGGGGCATGCTAATGAAAAACTGTTTTTT; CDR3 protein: CAWSKGHANEKLFF
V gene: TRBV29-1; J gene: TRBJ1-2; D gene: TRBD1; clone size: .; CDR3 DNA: TGCAGCGTTACAGGGGCCTATGGCTACACCTTC; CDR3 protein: CSVTGAYGYTF
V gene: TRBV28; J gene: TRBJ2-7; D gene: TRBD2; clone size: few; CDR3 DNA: TGTGCCAGCAGTTTGAGCGGGAGGGACTACGAGCAGTACTTC; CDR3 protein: CASSLSGRDYEQYF
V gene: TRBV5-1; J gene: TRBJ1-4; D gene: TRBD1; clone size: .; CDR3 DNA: TGCGCCAGCAGCTTGGCGGGATCCCAGGGGGGTGAAAAACTGTTTTTT; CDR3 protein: CASSLAGSQGGEKLFF
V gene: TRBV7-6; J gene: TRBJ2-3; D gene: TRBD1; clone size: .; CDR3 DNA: TGTGCCAGCAGCGACGGGACAGGCGGAGATACGCAGTATTTT; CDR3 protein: CASSDGTGGDTQYF
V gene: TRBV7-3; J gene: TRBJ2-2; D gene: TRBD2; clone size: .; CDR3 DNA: TGTGCCAGCAGACGCACTAGCGGAGAAAACACCGGGGAGCTGTTTTTT; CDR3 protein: CASRRTSGENTGELFF
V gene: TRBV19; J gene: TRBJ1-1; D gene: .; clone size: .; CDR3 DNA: TGTGCCAGTAGTATAGGCTACAGGGCGAATTCTAGGACTTTCTTT; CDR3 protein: CASSIGYRANSRTFF
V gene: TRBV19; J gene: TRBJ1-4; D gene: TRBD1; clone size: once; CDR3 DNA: TGTGCCAGTACCTCGCGGGACAGGGGTGAAAAACTGTTTTTT; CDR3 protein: CASTSRDRGEKLFF
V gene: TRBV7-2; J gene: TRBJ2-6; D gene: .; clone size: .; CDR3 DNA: TGTGCCAGCAGCCCCGGACAATTTTCTGGGGCCAACGTCCTGACTTTC; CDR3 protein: CASSPGQFSGANVLTF
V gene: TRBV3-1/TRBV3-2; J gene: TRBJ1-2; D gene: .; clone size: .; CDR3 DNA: TGTGCCAGCAGCCAAGAGTCGTTTGGGGGGATCTATGGCTACACCTTC; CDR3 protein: CASSQESFGGIYGYTF
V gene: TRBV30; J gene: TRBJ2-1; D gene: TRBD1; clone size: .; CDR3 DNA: TGTGCCTGGGACCTCAGAGGGGGCCCCCGCGCAGGACAGTTCTTC; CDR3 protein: CAWDLRGGPRAGQFF
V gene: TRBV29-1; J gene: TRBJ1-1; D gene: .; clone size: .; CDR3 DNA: TGCAGCTCCCACGCGGGGAGAAGGGAGACTGAAGCTTTCTTT; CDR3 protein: CSSHAGRRETEAFF
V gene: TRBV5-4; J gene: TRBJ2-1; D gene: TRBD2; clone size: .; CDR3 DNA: TGTGCCAGCAGCTTGCGGGTAGCGGGGGACAATGAGCAGTTCTTC; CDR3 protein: CASSLRVAGDNEQFF
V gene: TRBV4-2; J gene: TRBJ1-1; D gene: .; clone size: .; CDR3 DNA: TGTGCCAGCAGCCAAGAATGGACACAAGTGAACACTGAAGCTTTCTTT; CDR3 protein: CASSQEWTQVNTEAFF